The next 32 T cell receptor beta chains were all read from a single sample in a study of blood T cell repertoires in COVID-19. Profiled with immunoSEQ multiplex PCR; TCRdb holds only in-frame clones, not every one. The sample holds 250,000 or so clones, 70% to 90% seen once. What was sequenced was peripheral blood. Every receptor here comes from a young man with active or convalescent COVID-19.

The table lists this clone with a few counts. The same CDR3 arises from other DNA sequences in this sample as well. The chain recombines TRBV5-6 with TRBJ1-6, with 9 bases that match TRBD1. Germline CDR1 and CDR2: SGHDT and YYEEEE. J lost 10 bases, V lost 3 bases, and 5 bases had no gene match. This CDR3 spans 14 amino acids. The CDR3 is CASSSGQGRSPLHF. CDR3 in DNA: TGTGCCAGCAGCTCGGGACAGGGTCGCTCACCCCTCCACTTT.

In DNA form, the CDR3 reads TGCGCCAGCAGCCTCGGACTCCTGAACACTGAAGCTTTCTTT. It encodes CASSLGLLNTEAFF. This chain uses TRBV5-1 with TRBJ1-1; D unclear. This CDR3 comprises 14 residues. Trimming removed 4 bases at V and 0 bases at J, with 10 bases between. Germline CDR1 is SGHRS and CDR2 is YFSETQ.

In this sample, this clone turned up a few times. This sequence joins TRBV9 and TRBJ1-2; 9 bases fit TRBD1. The CDR3 covers 17 residues. Germline CDR1 reads SGDLS; CDR2 reads YYNGEE. Trimming cost V 3 bases and J 8 bases; bases outside gene matches: 17. The CDR3 region has the DNA TGTGCCAGCAGCGCGCCAGGGCGGGGGGACAGGGCGCTAGGCTACACCTTC. This gives the protein CASSAPGRGDRALGYTF.

This chain joins TRBV4-1 and TRBJ1-6; 10 bases are shared with TRBD1. V was clipped by 0 bases and J by 6 bases; unmatched bases: 5. Looked up from germline, CDR1 is MGHRA and CDR2 is YSYEKL. The CDR3 has 17 residues. The CDR3 sequence is CASSQEGQGIVNSPLHF. As DNA, the CDR3 is TGCGCCAGCAGCCAAGAGGGACAGGGGATTGTTAATTCACCCCTCCACTTT.

This chain links TRBV9 with TRBJ2-3; no clear D. With 1 base removed from V and 4 bases from J, the gap between germline ends came to 10 bases. Germline V gene data show CDR1 as SGDLS and CDR2 as YYNGEE. This CDR3 has 14 residues. The DNA of the CDR3 is TGTGCCAGCAGCGTATTAGAGGTCCCAGATACGCAGTATTTT. It encodes CASSVLEVPDTQYF.

This chain uses TRBV6-4 with TRBJ1-1, with D uncertain. There are 14 residues in the CDR3. Looked up from germline, CDR1 is MRHNA and CDR2 is SNTAGT. V was cut by 3 bases and J by 4 bases, with 12 bases left in between. CDR3 loop: CASSETLGSTEAFF. DNA of the CDR3: TGTGCCAGCAGTGAAACCCTGGGGAGCACTGAAGCTTTCTTT.

This chain connects TRBV5-6 to TRBJ1-1, with 8 nucleotides matching TRBD1. This CDR3 comprises 14 residues. Germline lookup yields CDR1 SGHDT and CDR2 YYEEEE. Trimming removed 4 bases from V and 8 bases from J; junction bases left unmatched: 10. The CDR3 reads CASSIPTGVSEAFF. The CDR3 nucleotides are TGTGCCAGCAGCATTCCGACAGGGGTTTCCGAAGCTTTCTTT.

The chain recombines TRBV23-1 with TRBJ1-1; TRBD1 agrees at 10 bases. TRBV23-1 is annotated as an ORF whose role is uncertain. Trimming at V came to 9 bases and at J to 11 bases, leaving 18 bases not matched to a gene. The CDR3 length is 15 residues. The CDR3 is CARGSRTGGFWSAFF. The CDR3 DNA follows: TGCGCCAGAGGCAGCCGGACAGGGGGATTTTGGTCGGCTTTCTTT.

The J gene is TRBJ1-1, the V gene TRBV29-1; D call uncertain. Germline CDR1 is SQVTM and CDR2 is ANQGSEA. V gave up 7 bases and J gave up 2 bases, with 8 bases separating them. The CDR3 is made up of 11 amino acids. This chain's CDR3 is CSGRLNTEAFF. CDR3 coding DNA: TGCAGCGGCCGACTCAACACTGAAGCTTTCTTT.

The chain joins TRBV5-8 to TRBJ2-2; D may be TRBD2 (6 bases). Germline CDR1 and CDR2: SGHTS and YDEGEE. The CDR3 has 17 amino acids. The V gene lost 2 bases and the J gene lost 6 bases, with 20 bases spanning the gap. The CDR3: CASSFRPRTSSAGELFF. The CDR3, as DNA: TGTGCCAGCAGCTTTCGGCCACGCACTAGCAGCGCCGGGGAGCTGTTTTTT.

V gene TRBV4-1 combines with J gene TRBJ2-7; the match to TRBD1 covers 8 bases. The V segment lost 1 base and the J segment 6 bases; nucleotides outside the gene matches: 5. This CDR3 comprises 14 residues. CDR1 is MGHRA, CDR2 YSYEKL, per germline. In DNA form, the CDR3 reads TGCGCCAGCAGCCAAGCTCAGGGGGCGGGCGAGCAGTACTTC. Translated: CASSQAQGAGEQYF.

CDR3 DNA sequence: TGTGCCAGCAGCCCCAGATCCGGGAGCTCCTACAATGAGCAGTTCTTC. This encodes CASSPRSGSSYNEQFF. The rearrangement uses TRBV2 and TRBJ2-1; D may be TRBD2 (6 bases). This CDR3 is built from 16 residues. The germline V gene has CDR1 SNHLY and CDR2 FYNNEI. With 6 bases removed from V and 0 bases from J, the gap between germline ends came to 15 bases.

This rearrangement joins TRBV6-5 to TRBJ2-7, with TRBD1 as a possible D gene (5 bases). Germline V gene sequence: CDR1 MNHEY, CDR2 SVGAGI. V was pared by 7 bases and J by 7 bases, with 14 bases between. This CDR3 spans 12 amino acids. The CDR3 protein is CASNQGLFEQYF. The CDR3 DNA reads TGTGCCAGCAATCAGGGTCTGTTTGAGCAGTACTTC.

With respect to this clone: The sample contains more than one DNA sequence encoding this CDR3. This chain uses TRBV3-1 (or the pseudogene TRBV3-2) with TRBJ1-3, with D perhaps matching TRBD1 (5 bases). The germline V and J ends were trimmed by 4 bases and 3 bases, with 10 bases remaining between them. Germline assignment: CDR1 LGHDT and CDR2 YNNKEL (reference sequence). The CDR3 has 14 amino acids. The CDR3 protein is CASSPGGSGNTIYF. CDR3 nucleotides: TGTGCCAGCAGCCCGGGGGGTAGTGGAAACACCATATATTTT.

Written as DNA, the CDR3 is TGTGCCAGTATTTCGGCGACAGGGGCCCATCAGCCCCAGCATTTT. This codes for CASISATGAHQPQHF. V gene TRBV19 combines with J gene TRBJ1-5; 8 bases map to TRBD1. In germline, CDR1 is LNHDA, CDR2 SQIVND (reference sequence). V was clipped by 7 bases and J by 5 bases; unmatched bases: 10. The CDR3 length is 15 residues.

The chain combines TRBV28 with TRBJ2-2; 11 bases are a match to TRBD1. Unmatched junction bases numbered 5, after V lost 5 bases and J lost 6 bases. Germline V gene sequence: CDR1 MDHEN, CDR2 SYDVKM. The CDR3 runs 15 residues. The CDR3 nucleotides read TGTGCCAGCAGTCCCGGACAGGGGGCGGCCGGGGAGCTGTTTTTT. Translation gives CASSPGQGAAGELFF.

The chain uses TRBV13 and TRBJ2-3; perhaps TRBD1 as D (6 bases). CDR3 length: 15 amino acids. CDR1 is PRHDT, CDR2 FYEKMQ, per germline (reference sequence). V shed 5 bases and J shed 5 bases, with 17 bases lying between them. The CDR3 here is CASSLTGSLGDTQYF. The CDR3 DNA sequence: TGTGCCAGCAGCCTGACAGGATCTCTTGGAGATACGCAGTATTTT.

The chain couples TRBV27 to TRBJ1-6; perhaps TRBD1 as D (6 bases). Trimming left V 5 bases short and J 0 bases short, with 14 bases between. CDR1 MNHEY and CDR2 SMNVEV come from the germline V gene (reference sequence). CDR3 length: 17 amino acids. CDR3 nucleotides: TGTGCCAGCAGTCCCTGGGGGCCAAGCTCCTATAATTCACCCCTCCACTTT. Translation: CASSPWGPSSYNSPLHF.

The chain joins TRBV6-1 to TRBJ1-2, with D possibly TRBD1 on 5 matching bases. Germline V gives CDR1 MNHNS, CDR2 SASEGT. The CDR3 loop spans 13 amino acids. V was trimmed by 3 bases and J by 6 bases, leaving 11 bases between them. The CDR3 sequence is CASSEQGRDGYTF. Here the CDR3 DNA reads TGTGCCAGCAGTGAGCAGGGTAGGGATGGCTACACCTTC.

The rearrangement joins TRBV5-1 to TRBJ2-7, with D possibly being TRBD1 (6 bases). From germline, CDR1 is SGHRS and CDR2 YFSETQ. V was clipped by 1 base and J by 3 bases, with 8 bases between them. The CDR3 runs to 13 residues. The CDR3 DNA is TGCGCCAGCAGCTTGAAAGGGGGCTACGAGCAGTACTTC. This codes for CASSLKGGYEQYF.

The chain uses TRBV19 and TRBJ1-6, with 7 positions matching TRBD1. With 7 bases clipped from V and 7 bases from J, the junction kept 7 bases outside the gene matches. The CDR3 has 14 residues. Germline CDR1 LNHDA, CDR2 SQIVND (reference sequence). CDR3 sequence reads: CASTNNRGNSPLHF. The CDR3 DNA reads as TGTGCCAGTACTAATAACAGGGGAAATTCACCCCTCCACTTT.

The chain joins TRBV5-6 to TRBJ2-7; 8 nucleotides match TRBD2. Germline CDR1 is SGHDT and CDR2 is YYEEEE. V shed 2 bases and J 6 bases; nucleotides not matched to a gene: 13. CDR3 length: 16 residues. The CDR3 is CASSFTGLGGVAEQYF. The CDR3 region has the DNA TGTGCCAGCAGCTTCACGGGACTAGGAGGGGTCGCCGAGCAGTACTTC.

This sequence joins TRBV9 and TRBJ2-3; TRBD2 matches at 9 bases. The germline V gene encodes CDR1 SGDLS and CDR2 YYNGEE. This CDR3 has 16 residues. Germline trimming cut 3 bases from V and 2 bases from J; bases unmatched to any gene: 7. The CDR3 sequence is CASSASGALDTDTQYF. In DNA, the CDR3 is TGTGCCAGCAGCGCTAGCGGGGCGCTCGACACAGATACGCAGTATTTT.

The chain combines TRBV9 with TRBJ2-2; D perhaps matches TRBD1 (6 bases). The CDR3 extends over 14 amino acids. Trimming cost V 4 bases and J 6 bases, with 13 bases left between them. The germline V gene encodes CDR1 SGDLS and CDR2 YYNGEE. CDR3 sequence: CASSSRGPAGELFF. The CDR3 bases are TGTGCCAGCAGCTCCAGGGGTCCGGCCGGGGAGCTGTTTTTT.

This clone was counted only a few times. This chain uses TRBV15 with TRBJ1-4; the match to TRBD1 covers 9 bases. CDR3 length: 15 residues. The junction had 2 bases not matched to a gene; V was cut back by 0 bases and J by 6 bases. Per the germline V gene, CDR1 is LNHNV and CDR2 is YYDKDF (reference sequence). This chain's CDR3 is CATSREGQGHEKLFF. The CDR3 DNA follows: TGTGCCACCAGCAGAGAGGGACAGGGACATGAAAAACTGTTTTTT.

The chain carries TRBV18 and TRBJ1-2; TRBD1 agrees at 7 bases. The length of the CDR3 is 14 residues. With 6 bases clipped from V and 4 bases from J, the junction kept 8 bases outside the gene matches. Germline CDR1 KGHSH, CDR2 LQKENI. This CDR3 reads CASSPAGTVYGYTF. In nucleotides, the CDR3 is TGTGCCAGCTCCCCCGCGGGGACAGTCTATGGCTACACCTTC.

This chain links TRBV4-1 with TRBJ2-7, with 10 bases aligning to TRBD2. CDR1 MGHRA and CDR2 YSYEKL come from the germline V gene. The CDR3 is 17 residues long. The trim removed 3 bases at V and 4 bases at J, leaving 12 bases unmatched. In DNA form, the CDR3 reads TGCGCCAGCAGCCAGGCCCAGCTACTAGCGGGGTTGTACGAGCAGTACTTC. Translation: CASSQAQLLAGLYEQYF.

J is TRBJ2-1 and V is TRBV5-1; 10 bases are a match to TRBD1. CDR3 length equals 15 residues. Trimming cost V 7 bases and J 5 bases; bases outside gene matches: 9. CDR1 and CDR2 (germline): SGHRS, YFSETQ. The CDR3 spells CASQARDRGDNEQFF. Here the CDR3 DNA reads TGCGCCAGCCAAGCCCGGGACAGGGGAGACAATGAGCAGTTCTTC.

The V and J genes are TRBV18 and TRBJ1-4; 7 bases fit TRBD1. With 4 bases clipped from V and 2 bases from J, the junction kept 4 bases outside the gene matches. CDR3 length: 15 amino acids. CDR1 is KGHSH, CDR2 LQKENI, per germline. The chain's CDR3 is CASSRDRTTNEKLFF. As DNA, the CDR3 is TGTGCCAGCTCACGGGACAGAACTACTAATGAAAAACTGTTTTTT.

This clone has just a few counts. The rearrangement joins TRBV5-1 to TRBJ1-4; 10 positions match TRBD1. The V gene's germline CDR1 is SGHRS and CDR2 YFSETQ. J gave up 8 bases and V 4 bases, and 5 bases lay outside the gene matches. The CDR3 sequence is 14 residues long. CDR3 nucleotides: TGCGCCAGCAGCGAGGGACAGGGGAGGGAAAAACTGTTTTTT. It codes for CASSEGQGREKLFF.

V and J are TRBV19 and TRBJ1-5; 8 nucleotides align to TRBD1. This CDR3 region has 15 residues. CDR1 and CDR2 (germline): LNHDA, SQIVND (reference sequence). After removal of 4 bases from V and 5 bases from J, the junction contained 7 bases not matched to a gene. The CDR3 DNA reads as TGTGCCAGTAGTACCGCTGCAGGGGGCCATCAGCCCCAGCATTTT. It encodes CASSTAAGGHQPQHF.

The chain links TRBV27 to TRBJ2-7; D possibly corresponds to TRBD1 (6 bases). With 8 bases removed from V and 6 bases from J, the gap between germline ends came to 20 bases. The length of the CDR3 is 14 residues. Germline CDR1 MNHEY, CDR2 SMNVEV (reference sequence). Here the CDR3 reads CASALARGVAEQYF. In DNA form, the CDR3 reads TGTGCCAGCGCCCTTGCCAGGGGAGTCGCCGAGCAGTACTTC.